These T cell receptor beta chains were read from a single sample in a study of T-cell memory formation after mild COVID-19. From the 5' RACE reads, TCRdb called clonotypes with MiXCR, one entry per CDR3 protein. The sample lists roughly 600,000 distinct CDR3 sequences; more than 15% were seen once. Sample: PBMCs or a T cell subset sorted from them (not recorded which). The receptors stem from an adult woman who had mild COVID-19 (a few samples of this study predate the infection). Cell type and time point are not known. Each CDR3 is given with its conserved first and last residue. D genes are given only for firm matches. Clone size, where shown, is once, few, many, or a class for clones that have expanded.

DNA: TGCGCCAGCAGCCCCTCGGCTTTACAGGGGGCCGGGGAGCTGTTTTTT
CDR3: CASSPSALQGAGELFF
V: TRBV5-1
size: .
J: TRBJ2-2
length: 16
D: TRBD1

DNA: TGTGCCACCAGCGACGTAGCGGGAGGGCCCGTGGTCGATGAGCAGTTCTTC
CDR3: CATSDVAGGPVVDEQFF
V: TRBV15
size: many
J: TRBJ2-1
length: 17
D: TRBD2

DNA: TGTGCCTGGGGGGGACTCTACGAGCAGTACTTC
CDR3: CAWGGLYEQYF
V: TRBV30
size: .
J: TRBJ2-7
length: 11
D: .

DNA: TGTGCCAGCAGCTCAGGACTCCCCAAGGAGACCCAGTACTTC
CDR3: CASSSGLPKETQYF
V: TRBV7-9
size: .
J: TRBJ2-5
length: 14
D: .

DNA: TGTGCCAGCAGCCCGCCGAGGTCTCATAGCAATCAGCCCCAGCATTTT
CDR3: CASSPPRSHSNQPQHF
V: TRBV7-8
size: .
J: TRBJ1-5
length: 16
D: .

DNA: TGTGCCAGCAGTGAAGCCTGGGGAAGCACAGATACGCAGTATTTT
CDR3: CASSEAWGSTDTQYF
V: TRBV2
size: .
J: TRBJ2-3
length: 15
D: .

DNA: TGTGCCAGCAGCTCTAAGGGACAGGGCGGAAACACCATATATTTT
CDR3: CASSSKGQGGNTIYF
V: TRBV11-2
size: few
J: TRBJ1-3
length: 15
D: TRBD1

DNA: TGTGCCAGCAGCTTAGAGGGGGGGGCAAAACAGCCCCAGCATTTT
CDR3: CASSLEGGAKQPQHF
V: TRBV7-2
size: few
J: TRBJ1-5
length: 15
D: .

DNA: TGTGCCAGCAGCCCAGTGAAGGGAAGTAACTATGGCTACACCTTC
CDR3: CASSPVKGSNYGYTF
V: TRBV7-2
size: few
J: TRBJ1-2
length: 15
D: .

DNA: TGTGCCAGCAGCTTGTCTAGCGGGGGTCCTGAGCAGTTCTTC
CDR3: CASSLSSGGPEQFF
V: TRBV11-2
size: .
J: TRBJ2-1
length: 14
D: TRBD2

DNA: TGCAGTGCTAGAGATTGGGAGGGGCCCTATGGCTACACCTTC
CDR3: CSARDWEGPYGYTF
V: TRBV20-1
size: few
J: TRBJ1-2
length: 14
D: .

DNA: TGCAGTGCTAGACGGGGGGCGCGGAACACTGAAGCTTTCTTT
CDR3: CSARRGARNTEAFF
V: TRBV20-1
size: .
J: TRBJ1-1
length: 14
D: .

DNA: TGTGCCACCTCGGACGTTCAAGAGACCCAGTACTTC
CDR3: CATSDVQETQYF
V: TRBV24-1
size: .
J: TRBJ2-5
length: 12
D: .

DNA: TGTGCCACCAGTGCCCAGGGCTTGAAAGCTTTCTTT
CDR3: CATSAQGLKAFF
V: TRBV24-1
size: few
J: TRBJ1-1
length: 12
D: .

DNA: TGTGCCAGCAGTCGTCGTGGGGAGGGGGTTAGGCCTGGGGCCAACGTCCTGACTTTC
CDR3: CASSRRGEGVRPGANVLTF
V: TRBV6-1
size: .
J: TRBJ2-6
length: 19
D: .

DNA: TGTGCCAGCAGCCAAGAAAGGGTCAGTACGACCTACGAGCAGTACTTC
CDR3: CASSQERVSTTYEQYF
V: TRBV4-2
size: few
J: TRBJ2-7
length: 16
D: .

DNA: TGTGCCATCGGCGGACAGGCTTCTTCCTACGAGCAGTACTTC
CDR3: CAIGGQASSYEQYF
V: TRBV10-3
size: .
J: TRBJ2-7
length: 14
D: TRBD1

DNA: TGTGCCGGGCGACTAGCGGCGACTAGCACAGATACGCAGTATTTT
CDR3: CAGRLAATSTDTQYF
V: TRBV30
size: many
J: TRBJ2-3
length: 15
D: TRBD2

DNA: TGCGCCAGCAGCCCCGGGACTAGCGGACCCTACGAGCAGTACTTC
CDR3: CASSPGTSGPYEQYF
V: TRBV5-1
size: few
J: TRBJ2-7
length: 15
D: TRBD2

DNA: TGTGCCAGCAGTCCGACCGCGGGGGGGACTTACAATGAGCAGTTCTTC
CDR3: CASSPTAGGTYNEQFF
V: TRBV27
size: few
J: TRBJ2-1
length: 16
D: TRBD2

DNA: TGTGCCAGCAGTTTAGCGGGGACAGGGATCGGTGAGCAGTTCTTC
CDR3: CASSLAGTGIGEQFF
V: TRBV12-3/TRBV12-4
size: .
J: TRBJ2-1
length: 15
D: TRBD1

DNA: TGTGCCAGCAGCCTACTAGCGGGGGGGCCGGATGAGCAGTTCTTC
CDR3: CASSLLAGGPDEQFF
V: TRBV7-9
size: few
J: TRBJ2-1
length: 15
D: TRBD2

DNA: TGTGCCAGCAGCTGGGACACAGACTACCAAGAGACCCAGTACTTC
CDR3: CASSWDTDYQETQYF
V: TRBV5-6
size: few
J: TRBJ2-5
length: 15
D: .

DNA: TGCGCCAGCAGCTCCTTAGCGGAACAAGTGACCCAGTACTTC
CDR3: CASSSLAEQVTQYF
V: TRBV5-1
size: .
J: TRBJ2-5
length: 14
D: .

DNA: TGTGCCAGCCGTAGGGAAGGGGCAACAGGCCTCACGTACTTC
CDR3: CASRREGATGLTYF
V: TRBV11-1
size: many
J: TRBJ2-4
length: 14
D: .

DNA: TGCGCCAGCAGCCACCAGCCCCGACAGGTGAACACTGAAGCTTTCTTT
CDR3: CASSHQPRQVNTEAFF
V: TRBV4-1
size: few
J: TRBJ1-1
length: 16
D: .

DNA: TGCAGCGTAGGACAGGGGCTGGAGACCCAGTACTTC
CDR3: CSVGQGLETQYF
V: TRBV29-1
size: many
J: TRBJ2-5
length: 12
D: TRBD1

DNA: TGTGCCAGCAGCCAAGAGCGAAGAGGGGTTTACTATGGCTACACCTTC
CDR3: CASSQERRGVYYGYTF
V: TRBV4-2
size: .
J: TRBJ1-2
length: 16
D: .

DNA: TGTGCCAGCAGCTCTCGCGTAGGGGTTGGCTACGAGCAGTACTTC
CDR3: CASSSRVGVGYEQYF
V: TRBV4-2
size: few
J: TRBJ2-7
length: 15
D: .

DNA: TGCAGCGTAGAAACGGGACTAGCTACAGATACGCAGTATTTT
CDR3: CSVETGLATDTQYF
V: TRBV29-1
size: once
J: TRBJ2-3
length: 14
D: TRBD2

DNA: TGTGCCAGCAGCTCTACAGGGAAGAGGGTCTACGAGCAGTACTTC
CDR3: CASSSTGKRVYEQYF
V: TRBV7-9
size: .
J: TRBJ2-7
length: 15
D: .

DNA: TGTGCCAGCAGCTTAGCGCCTAGCGGGGGGGCCTCCTACGAGCAGTACTTC
CDR3: CASSLAPSGGASYEQYF
V: TRBV7-2
size: .
J: TRBJ2-7
length: 17
D: TRBD2

DNA: TGTGCCACCAGCAGAGAGATGGGGACAGGTGATATCTCCTATAATTCACCCCTCCACTTT
CDR3: CATSREMGTGDISYNSPLHF
V: TRBV15
size: .
J: TRBJ1-6
length: 20
D: TRBD1

DNA: TGTGCCAGCAGCTTAGGCGACAGAGCAGTAGCTAATGAAAAACTGTTTTTT
CDR3: CASSLGDRAVANEKLFF
V: TRBV11-2
size: .
J: TRBJ1-4
length: 17
D: .

DNA: TGTGCCAGCAGCTTATCGAGGGGCCCCTCCTACGAGCAGTACTTC
CDR3: CASSLSRGPSYEQYF
V: TRBV11-3
size: .
J: TRBJ2-7
length: 15
D: .

DNA: TGTGCCAGCAGCATGGGACAGCTCCAAGAGACCCAGTACTTC
CDR3: CASSMGQLQETQYF
V: TRBV5-4
size: once
J: TRBJ2-5
length: 14
D: TRBD1

DNA: TGTGCCAGCAGTGAACAGGGACATAATTCACCCCTCCACTTT
CDR3: CASSEQGHNSPLHF
V: TRBV12-3/TRBV12-4
size: .
J: TRBJ1-6
length: 14
D: .

DNA: TGTGCCAGCAGTCCCACTACCACAGGGGGCGATCAGCCCCAGCATTTT
CDR3: CASSPTTTGGDQPQHF
V: TRBV25-1
size: few
J: TRBJ1-5
length: 16
D: TRBD1

DNA: TGTGCCACCAGTGATCGGACAGGGAATCAGCCCCAGCATTTT
CDR3: CATSDRTGNQPQHF
V: TRBV24-1
size: few
J: TRBJ1-5
length: 14
D: TRBD1

DNA: TGCAGTGCTAGAGACAGGGGTGGCAATGAGCAGTTCTTC
CDR3: CSARDRGGNEQFF
V: TRBV20-1
size: many
J: TRBJ2-1
length: 13
D: .

DNA: TGTGCCAGCAGCTGCCTAGGGGGCCGACCCTACGAGCAGTACTTC
CDR3: CASSCLGGRPYEQYF
V: TRBV12-1
size: many
J: TRBJ2-7
length: 15
D: .

DNA: TGTGCCAGCAGCCACAGGGACAGGCAGCCCCAGCATTTT
CDR3: CASSHRDRQPQHF
V: TRBV12-3/TRBV12-4
size: .
J: TRBJ1-5
length: 13
D: TRBD1

DNA: TGTGCCAGCAGCGACACCGGGACAGCATCCTACGAGCAGTACTTC
CDR3: CASSDTGTASYEQYF
V: TRBV5-6
size: few
J: TRBJ2-7
length: 15
D: TRBD1

DNA: TGTGCCAGCAGCTTGCTCTTTTCCGGGACACGGCTTGAGACCCAGTACTTC
CDR3: CASSLLFSGTRLETQYF
V: TRBV5-6
size: few
J: TRBJ2-5
length: 17
D: .

DNA: TGCGCCAGCAGCCAATTCGGGAAAACAGGGAGCTACGAGCAGTACTTC
CDR3: CASSQFGKTGSYEQYF
V: TRBV4-1
size: .
J: TRBJ2-7
length: 16
D: .

DNA: TGTGCCAGCAGTGAAGTCGGACGGGGTAATTCACCCCTCCACTTT
CDR3: CASSEVGRGNSPLHF
V: TRBV6-1
size: .
J: TRBJ1-6
length: 15
D: .

DNA: TGTGCCATCAGTTGGGGACTAGCGGGCAATGAGCAGTTCTTC
CDR3: CAISWGLAGNEQFF
V: TRBV10-3
size: many
J: TRBJ2-1
length: 14
D: TRBD2

DNA: TGTGCCAGCAGCCGCCAGCCCGGCACAGATACGCAGTATTTT
CDR3: CASSRQPGTDTQYF
V: TRBV7-2
size: many
J: TRBJ2-3
length: 14
D: .

DNA: TGTGCCAGCGCCCCAGGGGGGAGCTCCTACAATGAGCAGTTCTTC
CDR3: CASAPGGSSYNEQFF
V: TRBV3-1
size: .
J: TRBJ2-1
length: 15
D: .

DNA: TGTGCCACCAGCAGGACAGTCGCGAACACCGGGGAGCTGTTTTTT
CDR3: CATSRTVANTGELFF
V: TRBV15
size: .
J: TRBJ2-2
length: 15
D: .

DNA: TGTGCCAGCGGTTGGGGACAGGTCTACGAGCAGTACTTC
CDR3: CASGWGQVYEQYF
V: TRBV12-3/TRBV12-4
size: .
J: TRBJ2-7
length: 13
D: TRBD1

DNA: TGTGCCAGCAGCTCCGGCTGGCTAACGAACACCGGGGAGCTGTTTTTT
CDR3: CASSSGWLTNTGELFF
V: TRBV5-4
size: .
J: TRBJ2-2
length: 16
D: .

DNA: TGTGCCAGCAGTTACAACAGGGTCACTGAAGCTTTCTTT
CDR3: CASSYNRVTEAFF
V: TRBV6-5
size: .
J: TRBJ1-1
length: 13
D: .